This T cell receptor (beta chain) was obtained from a study of response to subunit inactivated influenza vaccine. Study-wide points: Authors suggested seasonal influenza vaccinations each recruit few new T cells.

Each CDR3 protein is one row after TCRdb ran MiXCR on the RT-PCR reads. This sample has 450,000 to 550,000 distinct CDR3 sequences, with about 25% found just once. Trimming took 2 bases from V and 3 from J; bases not matched to a gene: 6. The CDR3 has 15 residues. Germline CDR1 reads SGHRS; CDR2 reads YFSETQ. This clonotype was counted many times. The antigen remains undetermined. Sequencing was performed on CD4+ T cells sorted from PBMCs, taken roughly 5 days after vaccination. This chain links TRBV5-1 with TRBJ2-7; TRBD2 agrees at 9 bases. This sequence originates from a man over 45 who received an inactivated influenza vaccine. The CDR3 DNA sequence: TGCGCCAGCAGCTTTAATCCAGCGGGAGGCTACGAGCAGTACTTC. It is translated as CASSFNPAGGYEQYF.